Below, one T cell receptor delta chain is given with its context. A read error likely explains why the TCRdb protein, taken from a much larger clone, differs from this DNA's translation at residue 14; the protein shown is translated from the DNA. This sample was included in a study of γδ T cells in repeated Plasmodium falciparum infection. Study context: Malaria-naive adults were infected with P. falciparum NF54 four times over around 600 days.

Bulk repertoires came from Vgamma9/Vdelta2+ or Vdelta2-negative gammadelta T cells flow-sorted from PBMC. The CDR3 totals 16 residues. Germline loops: CDR1 GEAIGNYY, CDR2 EKD. TCRdb reran clone calling via CATT on the multiplex PCR reads. The repertoire holds around 46,000 delta-chain clones, 1.6% seen once, with roughly 8.6% in the top ten. V gene TRDV2 was called; the J gene was not; the table names TRDD3, a call not compared with the DNA. Input material: gamma-delta T cells from blood. The TCR comes from a pool of human donors (malaria-infected and uninfected, not separated). CDR3: CACDPLGAGGADKRIF. The DNA for the CDR3 is TGTGCCTGTGATCCACTGGGGGCCGGCGGGGCCGATAAACGCATCTTT.